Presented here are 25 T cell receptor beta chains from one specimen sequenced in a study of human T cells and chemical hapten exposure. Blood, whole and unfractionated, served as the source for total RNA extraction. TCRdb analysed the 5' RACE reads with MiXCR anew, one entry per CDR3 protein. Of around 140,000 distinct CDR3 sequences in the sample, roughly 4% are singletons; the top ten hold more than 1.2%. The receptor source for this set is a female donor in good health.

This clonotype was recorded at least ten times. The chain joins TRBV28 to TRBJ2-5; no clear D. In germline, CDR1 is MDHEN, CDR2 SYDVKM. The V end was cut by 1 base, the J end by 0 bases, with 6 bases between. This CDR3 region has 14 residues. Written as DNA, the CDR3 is TGTGCCAGCAGTTTATACCTGTACCAAGAGACCCAGTACTTC. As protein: CASSLYLYQETQYF.

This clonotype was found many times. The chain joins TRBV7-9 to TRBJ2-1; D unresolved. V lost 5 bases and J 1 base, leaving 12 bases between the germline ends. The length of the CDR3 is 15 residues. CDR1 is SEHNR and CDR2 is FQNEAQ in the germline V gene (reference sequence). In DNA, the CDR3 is TGTGCCAGCAGCCCCTCTGGCTCGTCCTACAATGAGCAGTTCTTC. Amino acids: CASSPSGSSYNEQFF.

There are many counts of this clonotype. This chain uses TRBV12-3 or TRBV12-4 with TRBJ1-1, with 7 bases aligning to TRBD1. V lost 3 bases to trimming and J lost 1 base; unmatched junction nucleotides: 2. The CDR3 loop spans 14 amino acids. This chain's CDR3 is CASSLEGANTEAFF. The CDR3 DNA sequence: TGTGCCAGCAGTTTGGAGGGGGCGAACACTGAAGCTTTCTTT.

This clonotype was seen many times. The CDR3 here is CASSYAAAEAFF. The CDR3 DNA sequence: TGTGCCAGCAGTTACGCGGCCGCTGAAGCTTTCTTT. V and J are TRBV6-6 and TRBJ1-1, with D uncertain. This CDR3 contains 12 residues. The germline V and J ends were trimmed by 2 bases and 6 bases, with 7 bases remaining between them. In germline, CDR1 is MNHNY, CDR2 SVGAGI (reference sequence).

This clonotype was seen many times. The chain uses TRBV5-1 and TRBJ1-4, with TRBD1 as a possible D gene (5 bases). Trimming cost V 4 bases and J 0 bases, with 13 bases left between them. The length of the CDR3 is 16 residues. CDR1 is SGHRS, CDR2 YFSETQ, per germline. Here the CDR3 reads CASSRDGGSTNEKLFF. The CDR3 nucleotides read TGCGCCAGCAGCCGGGACGGAGGTTCAACTAATGAAAAACTGTTTTTT.

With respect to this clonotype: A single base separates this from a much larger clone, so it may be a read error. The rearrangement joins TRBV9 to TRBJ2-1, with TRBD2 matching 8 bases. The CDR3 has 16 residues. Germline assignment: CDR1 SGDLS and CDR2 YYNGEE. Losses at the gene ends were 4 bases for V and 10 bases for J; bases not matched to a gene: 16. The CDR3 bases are TGTGCCAGCAGCCCACGTTTCGGGGGGGCCTCGGGGGAGCAGTTCTTC. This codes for CASSPRFGGASGEQFF.

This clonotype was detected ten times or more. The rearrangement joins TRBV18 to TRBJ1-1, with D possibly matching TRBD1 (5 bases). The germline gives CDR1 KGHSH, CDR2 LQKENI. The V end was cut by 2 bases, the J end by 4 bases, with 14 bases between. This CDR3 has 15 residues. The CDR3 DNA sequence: TGTGCCAGCTCACCAACGGGCCAGGGAATCACTGAAGCTTTCTTT. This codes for CASSPTGQGITEAFF.

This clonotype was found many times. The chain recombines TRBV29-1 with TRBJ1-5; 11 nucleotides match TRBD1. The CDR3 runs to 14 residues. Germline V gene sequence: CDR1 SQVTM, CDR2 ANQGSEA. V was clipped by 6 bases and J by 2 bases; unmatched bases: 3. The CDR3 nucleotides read TGCAGCGTGGGGACAGGGGGAGGCAATCAGCCCCAGCATTTT. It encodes CSVGTGGGNQPQHF.

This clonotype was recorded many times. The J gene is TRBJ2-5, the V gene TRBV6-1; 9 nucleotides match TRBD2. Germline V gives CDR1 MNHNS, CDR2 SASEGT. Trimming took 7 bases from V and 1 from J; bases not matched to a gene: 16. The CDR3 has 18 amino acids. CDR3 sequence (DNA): TGTGCCAGCAACCTGATATTAGGGCGGGGGGGCGCCCAAGAGACCCAGTACTTC. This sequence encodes CASNLILGRGGAQETQYF.

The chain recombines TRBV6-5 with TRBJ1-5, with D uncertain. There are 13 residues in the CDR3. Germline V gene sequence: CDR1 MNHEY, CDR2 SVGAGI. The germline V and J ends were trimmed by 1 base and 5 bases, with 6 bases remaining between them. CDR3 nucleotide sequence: TGTGCCAGCAGTTACTGGAAGGATCAGCCCCAGCATTTT. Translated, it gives CASSYWKDQPQHF.

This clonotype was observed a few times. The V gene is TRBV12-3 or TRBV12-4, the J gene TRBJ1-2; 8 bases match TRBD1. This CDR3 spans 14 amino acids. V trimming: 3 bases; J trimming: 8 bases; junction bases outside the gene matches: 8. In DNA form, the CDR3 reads TGTGCCAGCAGTTTTCCCCAGGGGGCTGGCGGCTACACCTTC. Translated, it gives CASSFPQGAGGYTF.

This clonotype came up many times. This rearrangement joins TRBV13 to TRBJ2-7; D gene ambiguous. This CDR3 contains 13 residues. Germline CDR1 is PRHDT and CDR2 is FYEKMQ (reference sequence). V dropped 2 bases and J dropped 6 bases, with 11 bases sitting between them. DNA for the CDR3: TGTGCCAGCAGCTTATCCCGAAGGGTCGAGCAGTACTTC. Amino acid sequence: CASSLSRRVEQYF.

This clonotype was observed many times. Here the CDR3 DNA reads TGTGCCATCAATCGAGCGGGGTCCAATGAGCAGTTCTTC. Translating gives CAINRAGSNEQFF. The J gene is TRBJ2-1, the V gene TRBV10-3; TRBD2 matches at 7 bases. The CDR3 is 13 residues long. V lost 7 bases to trimming and J lost 6 bases; unmatched junction nucleotides: 6. The germline gives CDR1 ENHRY, CDR2 SYGVKD.

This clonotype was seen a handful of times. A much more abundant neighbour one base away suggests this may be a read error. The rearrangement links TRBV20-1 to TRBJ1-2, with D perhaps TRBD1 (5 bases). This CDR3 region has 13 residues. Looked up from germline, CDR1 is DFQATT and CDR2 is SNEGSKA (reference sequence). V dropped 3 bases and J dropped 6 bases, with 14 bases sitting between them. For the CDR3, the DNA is TGCAGTGCTAGCAGAGGGGTAAACGATGGCTACACCTTC. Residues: CSASRGVNDGYTF.

CDR3 residues: CASSQVWGETYNEQFF. Written as DNA, the CDR3 is TGCGCCAGCAGCCAAGTTTGGGGGGAAACCTACAATGAGCAGTTCTTC. The J gene is TRBJ2-1, the V gene TRBV4-3, with a possible D match to TRBD2 (6 bases). This CDR3 region has 16 residues. Trimming took off 1 base at V and 2 bases at J, with 12 bases between the two ends. Germline lookup yields CDR1 LGHNA and CDR2 YSLEER.

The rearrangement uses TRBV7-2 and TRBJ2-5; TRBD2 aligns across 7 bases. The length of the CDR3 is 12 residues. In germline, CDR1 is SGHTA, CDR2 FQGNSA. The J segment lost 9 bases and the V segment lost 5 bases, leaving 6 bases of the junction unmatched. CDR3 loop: CASSPNRGAQYF. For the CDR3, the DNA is TGTGCCAGCAGCCCAAACCGGGGGGCCCAGTACTTC.

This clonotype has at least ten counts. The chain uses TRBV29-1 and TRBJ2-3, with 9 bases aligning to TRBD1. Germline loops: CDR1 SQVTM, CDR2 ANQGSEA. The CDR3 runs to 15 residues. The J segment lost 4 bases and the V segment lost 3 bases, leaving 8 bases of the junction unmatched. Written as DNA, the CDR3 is TGCAGCGTTGATCTGCTTAGACAGGGGGCAGATACGCAGTATTTT. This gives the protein CSVDLLRQGADTQYF.

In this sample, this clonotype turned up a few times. CDR3 residues: CASSPFSGGAGWEQFF. DNA of the CDR3: TGTGCCAGCAGCCCCTTCAGCGGGGGGGCAGGTTGGGAGCAGTTCTTC. The chain uses TRBV11-2 and TRBJ2-1; TRBD2 agrees at 10 bases. Germline lookup yields CDR1 SGHAT and CDR2 FQNNGV. There are 16 residues in the CDR3. V lost 5 bases to trimming and J lost 10 bases; unmatched junction nucleotides: 14.

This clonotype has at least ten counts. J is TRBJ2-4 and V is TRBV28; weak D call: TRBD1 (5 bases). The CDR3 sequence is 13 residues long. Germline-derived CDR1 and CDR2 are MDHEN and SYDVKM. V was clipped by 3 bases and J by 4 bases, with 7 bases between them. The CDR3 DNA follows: TGTGCCAGCAGTTTTTCAGGGAAAAACATTCAGTACTTC. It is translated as CASSFSGKNIQYF.

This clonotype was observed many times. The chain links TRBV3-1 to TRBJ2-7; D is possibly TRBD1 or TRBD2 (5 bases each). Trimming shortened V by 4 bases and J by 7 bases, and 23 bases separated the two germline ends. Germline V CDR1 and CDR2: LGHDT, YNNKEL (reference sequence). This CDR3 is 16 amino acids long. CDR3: CASSPVLGRTGREQYF. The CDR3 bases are TGTGCCAGCAGCCCAGTGTTAGGACGCACGGGGCGGGAGCAGTACTTC.

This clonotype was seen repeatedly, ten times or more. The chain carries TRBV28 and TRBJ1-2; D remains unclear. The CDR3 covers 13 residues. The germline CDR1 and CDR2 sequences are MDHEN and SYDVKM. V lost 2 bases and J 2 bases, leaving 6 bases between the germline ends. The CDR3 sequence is CASSLGRNYGYTF. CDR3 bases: TGTGCCAGCAGTTTAGGACGAAACTATGGCTACACCTTC.

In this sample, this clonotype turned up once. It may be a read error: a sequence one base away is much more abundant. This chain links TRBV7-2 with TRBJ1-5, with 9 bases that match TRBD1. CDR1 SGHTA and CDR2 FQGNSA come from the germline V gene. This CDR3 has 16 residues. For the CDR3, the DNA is TGTGCCAGCAGCGCCGGGACAGGGTCCCCCATCCAGCCCCAGAATTTT. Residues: CASSAGTGSPIQPQNF.

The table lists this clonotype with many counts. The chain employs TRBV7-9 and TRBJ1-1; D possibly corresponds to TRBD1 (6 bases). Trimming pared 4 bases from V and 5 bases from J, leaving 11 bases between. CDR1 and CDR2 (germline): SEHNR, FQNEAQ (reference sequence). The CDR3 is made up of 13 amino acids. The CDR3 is CASSSWGATEAFF. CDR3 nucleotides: TGTGCCAGCAGCTCCTGGGGGGCGACTGAAGCTTTCTTT.

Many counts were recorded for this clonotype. The CDR3 DNA reads as TGTGCCAGCAGTGAAGGGCAGGGGTGGTCAGATACGCAGTATTTT. Translation gives CASSEGQGWSDTQYF. The chain uses TRBV6-1 and TRBJ2-3; the D gene is possibly TRBD1 (6 bases). The CDR3 consists of 15 residues. Trimming cost V 1 base and J 4 bases, with 12 bases left between them. The V gene's germline CDR1 is MNHNS and CDR2 SASEGT.

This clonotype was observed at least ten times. The CDR3 nucleotides read TGTGCCAGCAGCCCCGGACTAGCCCTCTCCTACGAGCAGTACTTC. Translation: CASSPGLALSYEQYF. The chain has TRBV12-3 or TRBV12-4 and TRBJ2-7; TRBD2 matches 8 bases. Trimming took 6 bases from V and 0 from J; bases not matched to a gene: 7. CDR3 length equals 15 residues.